The clone carrying this T cell receptor (beta chain) occurred once. The sample comes from a study of blood T cell repertoires in COVID-19. Overall study context: Acute and convalescent COVID-19 samples came from the United States, Italy and Spain. The analysed material was cDNA or gDNA that came from T cells, B-cell-depleted T cells, or PBMCs.

Trimming took 2 bases from V and 3 from J, leaving 15 bases between them. The germline CDR1 and CDR2 sequences are SGHRS and YFSETQ. The CDR3 loop spans 16 amino acids. Per the authors' pipeline: Amplification of reference gene primers provided the estimated nucleated cell counts. Measured with immunoSEQ multiplex PCR; TCRdb has only the in-frame clones, and not every one. That table supplies the V and J calls and clone size; D and trimming were determined from the DNA. The table shows fewer than 250,000 clones, with approximately 84% occurring only once. The V gene is TRBV5-1, the J gene TRBJ1-3; no clear D gene. The sequence was obtained from a woman aged 45-65 years with active or convalescent COVID-19. The sample consisted of peripheral blood. CDR3 protein: CASSLAPLAVGNTIYF. DNA for the CDR3: TGCGCCAGCAGCTTAGCCCCTTTGGCGGTTGGAAACACCATATATTTT.